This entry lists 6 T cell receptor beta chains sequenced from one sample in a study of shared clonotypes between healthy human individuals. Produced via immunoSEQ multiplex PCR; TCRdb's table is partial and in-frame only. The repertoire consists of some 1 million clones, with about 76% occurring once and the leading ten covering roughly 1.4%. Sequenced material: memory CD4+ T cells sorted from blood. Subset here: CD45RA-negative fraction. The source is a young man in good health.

CDR3 residues: CASSSSPISRSTDTQYF. For the CDR3, the DNA is TGTGCCAGCTCATCCTCACCGATTAGCAGGAGCACAGATACGCAGTATTTT. The V call is TRBV18, the J call TRBJ2-3, with D unclear. The CDR3 extends over 17 amino acids. The germline V gene encodes CDR1 KGHSH and CDR2 LQKENI. Trimming left V 5 bases short and J 0 bases short, with 18 bases between.

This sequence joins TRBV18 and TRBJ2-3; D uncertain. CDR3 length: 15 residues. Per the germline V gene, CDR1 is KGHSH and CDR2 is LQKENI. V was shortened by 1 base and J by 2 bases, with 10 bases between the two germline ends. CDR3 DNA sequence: TGTGCCAGCTCACCACAGGGCCAGTTCACAGATACGCAGTATTTT. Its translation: CASSPQGQFTDTQYF.

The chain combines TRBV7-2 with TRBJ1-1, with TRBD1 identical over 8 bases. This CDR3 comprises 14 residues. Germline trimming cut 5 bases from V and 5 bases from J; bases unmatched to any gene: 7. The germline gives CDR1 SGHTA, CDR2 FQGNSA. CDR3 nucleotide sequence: TGTGCCAGCAGCCCGGGACAGGCAAAAACTGAAGCTTTCTTT. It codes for CASSPGQAKTEAFF.

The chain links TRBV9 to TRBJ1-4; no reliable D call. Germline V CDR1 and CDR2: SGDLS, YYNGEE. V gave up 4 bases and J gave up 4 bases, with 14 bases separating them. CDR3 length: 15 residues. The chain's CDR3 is CASSISSDLNEKLFF. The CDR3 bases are TGTGCCAGCAGCATATCCAGCGATCTTAATGAAAAACTGTTTTTT.

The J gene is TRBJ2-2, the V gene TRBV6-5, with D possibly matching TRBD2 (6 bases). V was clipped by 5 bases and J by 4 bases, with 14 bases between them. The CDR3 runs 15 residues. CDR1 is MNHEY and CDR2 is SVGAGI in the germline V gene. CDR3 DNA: TGTGCCAGCAGTCGGGGGACTCCGGGCACCGGGGAGCTGTTTTTT. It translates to CASSRGTPGTGELFF.

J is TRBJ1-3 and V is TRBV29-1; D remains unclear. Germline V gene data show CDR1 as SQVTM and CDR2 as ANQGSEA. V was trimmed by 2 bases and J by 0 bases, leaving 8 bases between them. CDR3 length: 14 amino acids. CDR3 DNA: TGCAGCGTTGAAAGGTTTAACTCTGGAAACACCATATATTTT. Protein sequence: CSVERFNSGNTIYF.